A few counts support the clone carrying this T cell receptor beta chain. As yet, its antigen is unknown. Germline loops: CDR1 SGHAT, CDR2 FQNNGV. The CDR3 has 14 amino acids. With 4 bases clipped from V and 4 bases from J, the junction kept 6 bases outside the gene matches. This entry belongs to a study of identical twins. Study findings and constraints: Excess sharing by twins proved weaker in beta out-of-frame sequences. The study found that models underestimated out-of-frame TCR alpha sharing in monozygotic twins.

TCRdb re-analysed the 5' RACE reads in MiXCR, keeping a single row per CDR3 protein. The sample contains approximately 670,000 distinct CDR3 sequences, roughly 6% of which appear only once. The origin of this receptor is a man younger than 30 in good health. The chain couples TRBV11-2 to TRBJ2-5; 7 bases agree with TRBD2. Sequences were obtained from naive T cells sorted from blood. The CDR3 sequence is CASSSGGSGETQYF. Written as DNA, the CDR3 is TGTGCCAGCAGCTCCGGCGGGAGCGGAGAGACCCAGTACTTC.